This T cell receptor (beta chain) appears in the sequencing data of a study of regulatory T cells in long-lasting Graves disease. This clonotype was found many times. Arm-PCR of CDR3 regions with iRepertoire HTBI primers generated TCR beta libraries. TCRdb passed the multiplex PCR reads through MiXCR, listing each CDR3 protein once. Among 400,000 to 550,000 distinct CDR3 sequences listed, about 15% were seen once. Time point indicated: newly diagnosed GD, antithyroid drugs for less than 3 months. After RNA was extracted from PBMCs, the TCR library was made from it. Trimming left V 3 bases short and J 8 bases short, with 16 bases between. The length of the CDR3 is 14 residues. Germline V gene lookup returns CDR1 SGHAT and CDR2 FQNNGV. A further study also used this sample, focusing on T cells in Graves' hyperthyroidism and ophthalmopathy.

This sequence was found in a woman aged 30 to 39 with Graves disease. This sequence joins TRBV11-2 and TRBJ1-1; D perhaps matches TRBD1 (6 bases). The sample here was peripheral blood mononuclear cells (PBMCs), taken at new diagnosis, from a patient treated with antithyroid drugs. CDR3 DNA sequence: TGTGCCAGCAGCTTGGGGGGCGGGTTATCCGAAGCTTTCTTT. Its protein product is CASSLGGGLSEAFF.